The present TCR beta chain was sequenced within a study of control samples from healthy donors and cancer patients. This table comes from immunoSEQ multiplex PCR, and its TCRdb copy is limited to in-frame clones, with some not included. Of 150,000 to 200,000 clones listed, around 90% are singletons. Per the germline V gene, CDR1 is KGHSH and CDR2 is LQKENI. Losses at the gene ends were 5 bases for V and 12 bases for J; bases not matched to a gene: 9. The CDR3 contains 14 residues. Sequencing was performed on blood. The receptor's source is a man younger than 45 in good health. The chain recombines TRBV18 with TRBJ1-6, with 8 nucleotides matching TRBD1. CDR3: CASSVQGAMVPLHF. The CDR3 nucleotides read TGTGCCAGCTCAGTGCAGGGGGCCATGGTACCCCTCCACTTT.